The rows below give T cell receptor beta chains drawn from one sample of a study of T cells after yellow fever vaccination. MiXCR, applied by TCRdb to the 5' RACE reads, yields one record per CDR3 protein. There are about 300,000 distinct CDR3 sequences in the sample; around 6.8% occur only once, and roughly 19% lies in the top ten. The sequences come from PBMCs, collected approximately 40 days after the first yellow fever vaccination. The receptors here all came from a man between 18 and 29 years old who received the YFV17D yellow fever vaccine. Both conserved end residues are part of each CDR3. D genes are given only for firm matches. Not every row has a clone size; where given, it reads once, few, many or a size class.

v_call	clone_size	d_call	j_call	cdr3_nt	cdr3_aa
TRBV20-1	few	.	TRBJ1-1	TGCAGTGCTAGGTGGGGGACTGAAGCTTTCTTT	CSARWGTEAFF
TRBV30	.	.	TRBJ1-1	TGTGCCTGGAGTGTAGGGTACTCCGGAATGAGCGGAGCTTTCTTT	CAWSVGYSGMSGAFF
TRBV6-5	few	.	TRBJ1-1	TGTGCCAGCAGTTACTCGAAAGGAATCACGGAAGCTTTCTTT	CASSYSKGITEAFF
TRBV20-1	few	.	TRBJ2-3	TGCAGTGCTGCCCAGGCCGGATACACAGATACGCAGTATTTT	CSAAQAGYTDTQYF
TRBV5-1	.	TRBD1	TRBJ2-1	TGCGCCAGCAGCTTGGGGGACAGGGGCAGGAGTGAGCAGTTCTTC	CASSLGDRGRSEQFF
TRBV4-2	.	TRBD2	TRBJ2-2	TGTGCCAGCAGCCCCCGACTAGCGGGGAGGAACACCGGGGAGCTGTTTTTT	CASSPRLAGRNTGELFF
TRBV6-5	few	TRBD2	TRBJ2-3	TGTGCCAGCAGTTTGCAGCAGGCCAGAGCGGGGGATACGCAGTATTTT	CASSLQQARAGDTQYF
TRBV25-1	few	.	TRBJ1-1	TGTGCCAGCAGTCTTACGCTCAACCAGAACACTGAAGCTTTCTTT	CASSLTLNQNTEAFF
TRBV18	.	.	TRBJ2-5	TGTGCCAGCTCACCACCGTCGGTCCAAGAGACCCAGTACTTC	CASSPPSVQETQYF
TRBV12-3/TRBV12-4	many	TRBD1	TRBJ2-2	TGTGCCAGCAAGGGGACAGGGGGGACAACCGGGGAGCTGTTTTTT	CASKGTGGTTGELFF
TRBV7-9	many	TRBD1	TRBJ2-1	TGTGCCAGCAGTTGGACAGGGGGTACCAACAATGAGCAGTTCTTC	CASSWTGGTNNEQFF
TRBV7-3	few	.	TRBJ2-1	TGTGCCAGCAGCCCAACAGGACTACCCAATGAGCAGTTCTTC	CASSPTGLPNEQFF
TRBV12-3/TRBV12-4	few	.	TRBJ2-7	TGTGCCAGCAGACATGGGCGAAGCTCCTACGAGCAGTACTTC	CASRHGRSSYEQYF
TRBV30	.	.	TRBJ2-1	TGTGCCTGGAGTGGTTGGGACAATGAGCAGTTCTTC	CAWSGWDNEQFF
TRBV7-9	.	.	TRBJ1-4	TGTGCCAGCAGCTTAGCGATCACAGGGTCTGAAAAACTGTTTTTT	CASSLAITGSEKLFF
TRBV5-1	few	.	TRBJ1-6	TGCGCCAGCAGGGCAGGCCTTTATAATTCACCCCTCCACTTT	CASRAGLYNSPLHF
TRBV6-2/TRBV6-3	many	.	TRBJ2-7	TGTGCCAGCAGACACCTAGGGGACCTTAACTACGAGCAGTACTTC	CASRHLGDLNYEQYF
TRBV29-1	many	TRBD2	TRBJ2-7	TGCAGCGTTCTCAAATTAGCGGGAATCTCCTACGAGCAGTACTTC	CSVLKLAGISYEQYF
TRBV12-3/TRBV12-4	many	.	TRBJ1-3	TGTGCCAGCAGTCTCGGGATTACTGGAAACACCATATATTTT	CASSLGITGNTIYF
TRBV9	.	.	TRBJ1-4	TGTGCCAGCAGCGTAAGCTCGTTTGCGGGTGAAAAACTGTTTTTT	CASSVSSFAGEKLFF
TRBV29-1	few	.	TRBJ2-3	TGCAGCGTTGTGATAGGCACAGATACGCAGTATTTT	CSVVIGTDTQYF
TRBV5-1	.	TRBD1	TRBJ2-3	TGCGCCAGCGCTCGGACAGGGGGCGAAGATACGCAGTATTTT	CASARTGGEDTQYF
TRBV7-2	many	.	TRBJ1-6	TGTGCCAGCACTCAGGGATGGGGTAATTCACCCCTCCACTTT	CASTQGWGNSPLHF
TRBV12-3/TRBV12-4	few	.	TRBJ2-1	TGTGCCAGCAGTCGGTCGGACGGCTACAATGAGCAGTTCTTC	CASSRSDGYNEQFF
TRBV12-3/TRBV12-4	many	TRBD1	TRBJ2-4	TGTGCCAGCAGCCCTCCGGATTTAGGGGGCAGAAACATTCAGTACTTC	CASSPPDLGGRNIQYF
TRBV10-1	once	.	TRBJ1-5	TGCGCCAGCAGGGTAGGGCCCTGCAATCAGCCCCAGCATTTT	CASRVGPCNQPQHF
TRBV6-5	.	.	TRBJ1-2	TGTGCCAGCAGTTACTCGAATGGGGGTGGCTACACCTTC	CASSYSNGGGYTF
TRBV2	few	.	TRBJ1-1	TGTGCCATCAGAACTGGGACTGAAGCTTTCTTT	CAIRTGTEAFF
TRBV29-1	.	TRBD1	TRBJ1-5	TGCAGCGCCGTTGGGGACAGGGACCAGCCCCAGCATTTT	CSAVGDRDQPQHF
TRBV5-1	few	TRBD1	TRBJ2-3	TGCGCCAGCAGCTTTCGGACAGGCCTCACAGATACGCAGTATTTT	CASSFRTGLTDTQYF
TRBV5-5	many	.	TRBJ1-4	TGTGCCAGCAGCTTAATGAGCCAGACGCTGTTTTTT	CASSLMSQTLFF
TRBV5-1	many	.	TRBJ2-1	TGCGCCAGCAGCTTGGCACTAGCCACCTACAATGAGCAGTTCTTC	CASSLALATYNEQFF
TRBV12-3/TRBV12-4	.	.	TRBJ2-3	TGTGCCAGCAGTTTATCGGGAATAGCAGCAGATACGCAGTATTTT	CASSLSGIAADTQYF
TRBV4-2	few	TRBD2	TRBJ2-3	TGTGCCAGCAGCCAAGAGATTCGCGGGGGATCATCAGATACGCAGTATTTT	CASSQEIRGGSSDTQYF
TRBV19	.	.	TRBJ2-3	TGTGCCAGTAGTCCCAGCCGGGCCGGTACGCAGTATTTT	CASSPSRAGTQYF
TRBV7-2	.	.	TRBJ2-2	TGTGCCAGCAGCTTATTCAACGGGGCCGGGGAGCTGTTTTTT	CASSLFNGAGELFF
TRBV7-6	.	.	TRBJ2-5	TGTGCCAGCAGCCACGACTCTCTGACAGCGTACCAAGAGACCCAGTACTTC	CASSHDSLTAYQETQYF
TRBV5-1	.	.	TRBJ2-3	TGCGCCAGCAGCTACAGGGTTGAAGATACGCAGTATTTT	CASSYRVEDTQYF
TRBV27	.	.	TRBJ2-5	TGTGCCAGCGGCCGATTGGGCCAAGAGACCCAGTACTTC	CASGRLGQETQYF
TRBV20-1	few	.	TRBJ2-1	TGCAGTGCTAACGGGGGAAATGAGCAGTTCTTC	CSANGGNEQFF
TRBV2	few	.	TRBJ1-2	TGTGCCAGCAGTGACGTCTATGGCTACACCTTC	CASSDVYGYTF
TRBV11-2	.	.	TRBJ2-5	TGTGCCAGCAGCTTACGGGGAGCGAAGGCGCAAGAGACCCAGTACTTC	CASSLRGAKAQETQYF
TRBV10-3	.	.	TRBJ2-1	TGTGCCATCAGTGATACAGGGAAGCAGTTCTTC	CAISDTGKQFF
TRBV5-4	few	.	TRBJ2-7	TGTGCCAGCAGCACCGGGGTCGGCGAGCAGTACTTC	CASSTGVGEQYF
TRBV14	.	.	TRBJ2-1	TGTGCCAGCAGCCATGGGACTCCCAGCTCCTACAATGAGCAGTTCTTC	CASSHGTPSSYNEQFF
TRBV12-3/TRBV12-4	.	.	TRBJ1-1	TGTGCCAGCAGCGGGGACGCTTCGGGAGTCACTGAAGCTTTCTTT	CASSGDASGVTEAFF
TRBV4-2	many	.	TRBJ2-1	TGTGCCAGCAGCACTACCACCAGGAGAGGGGACAATGAGCAGTTCTTC	CASSTTTRRGDNEQFF
TRBV28	medium-sized	.	TRBJ2-5	TGTGCCAGCAGGCCACAGGGAAAAGAGACCCAGTACTTC	CASRPQGKETQYF
TRBV11-2	few	TRBD2	TRBJ2-5	TGTGCCAGCAGCTTAGACTCTAGCGGGGGGGAACAAGAGACCCAGTACTTC	CASSLDSSGGEQETQYF
TRBV18	few	TRBD1	TRBJ2-1	TGTGCCAGCTCGGTCAGGACAGGGGATTACAATGAGCAGTTCTTC	CASSVRTGDYNEQFF
TRBV29-1	few	.	TRBJ2-3	TGCAGCGCAGAAACGGCGGGGTCCGATACGCAGTATTTT	CSAETAGSDTQYF
TRBV6-5	many	.	TRBJ1-4	TGTGCCAGCAGTTTTGTCCCCTATCCAACTAATGAAAAACTGTTTTTT	CASSFVPYPTNEKLFF
TRBV6-6	few	.	TRBJ2-3	TGTGCCAGCAGAGAAACAGGCACAGATACGCAGTATTTT	CASRETGTDTQYF
TRBV12-3/TRBV12-4	few	.	TRBJ2-7	TGTGCCAGCAGTTATGAAATGGACCGTTCCTACGAGCAGTACTTC	CASSYEMDRSYEQYF